The sequence of this TCR beta chain was determined in a study of CD8 T cells in Susac syndrome. The authors reverse transcribed roughly 0.5 to 1 ug RNA with random hexamers. immunoSEQ multiplex PCR amplified TCR beta CDR3 across 54 Vbeta, 13 Jbeta. From the immunoSEQ multiplex PCR reads, TCRdb called clonotypes with MiXCR, one entry per CDR3 protein. The table has around 200,000 distinct CDR3 sequences, 80% to 95% seen once; the top ten hold around 0.15%. TCR beta from blood CD8+ and CD4+ T cells was sequenced. The length of the CDR3 is 16 residues. The trim removed 2 bases at V and 1 base at J, leaving 4 bases unmatched. The germline V gene has CDR1 MNHEY and CDR2 SMNVEV (reference sequence).

V is TRBV27 and J is TRBJ1-1; TRBD1 matches 10 bases. The sample was CD8+ T cells from PBMCs. The sequence was collected from a human donor with multiple sclerosis. The CDR3 DNA sequence: TGTGCCAGCAGTTTAACGACAGGGGGCGCGAACACTGAAGCTTTCTTT. It specifies CASSLTTGGANTEAFF.